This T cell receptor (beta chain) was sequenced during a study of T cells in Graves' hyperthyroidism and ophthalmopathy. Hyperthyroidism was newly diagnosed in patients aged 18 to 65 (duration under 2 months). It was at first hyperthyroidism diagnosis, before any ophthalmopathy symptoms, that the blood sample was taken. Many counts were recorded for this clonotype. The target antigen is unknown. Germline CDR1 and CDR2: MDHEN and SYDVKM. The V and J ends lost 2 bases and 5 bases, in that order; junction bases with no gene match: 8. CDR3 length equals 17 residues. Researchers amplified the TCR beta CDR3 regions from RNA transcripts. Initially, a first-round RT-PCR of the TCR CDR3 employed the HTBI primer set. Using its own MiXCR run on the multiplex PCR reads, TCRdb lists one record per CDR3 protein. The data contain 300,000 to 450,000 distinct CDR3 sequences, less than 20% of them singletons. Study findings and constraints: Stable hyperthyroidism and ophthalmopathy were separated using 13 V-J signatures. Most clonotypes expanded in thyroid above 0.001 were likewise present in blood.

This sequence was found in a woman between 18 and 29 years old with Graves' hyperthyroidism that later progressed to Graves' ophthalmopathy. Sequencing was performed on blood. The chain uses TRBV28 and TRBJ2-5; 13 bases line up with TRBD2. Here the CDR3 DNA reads TGTGCCAGCAGTTTAGGGACTAGCGGGGAACTCCTGGAGACCCAGTACTTC. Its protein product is CASSLGTSGELLETQYF.